This paragraph covers one TCR beta chain sequence. The clone's antigen remains unknown. No much larger clone is present one base from it, and per-base qualities are unavailable. The data stem from a study of T cell changes during pregnancy in multiple sclerosis (dated by TCRdb to the late 2010s). Study-level background: The study looked at changes in the T cell repertoire across pregnancy in women with multiple sclerosis.

Library prep was done by the immunoSEQ multiplex PCR assay. Entries here come from immuneACCESS through TCRdb and include only in-frame sequences with V and J called. Some clones fail to appear in such tables; in the studies checked, an unresolved V gene covers under half of the shortfall, and the cause of the remainder is unknown. The sample includes about 41,000 clones, with around 89% observed a single time. The ten biggest clones cover more than 0.6% of the sample. From its cysteine to its phenylalanine, the CDR3 spans 15 amino acids. Of all the DNA, just the CDR3 is kept, 45 bases in frame from base 1. The germline V gene (reference sequence) yields LNHDA for CDR1 and SQIVND for CDR2. V was cut back by 6 bases and J by 4 bases, leaving a gap of 18 bases between them.

The receptor was derived from a female donor with multiple sclerosis, enrolled in a pregnancy study. Source: CD4+ T cells from peripheral blood mononuclear cells, taken in the first trimester of pregnancy. The chain employs TRBV19 and TRBJ1-2, with TRBD1 tentatively as D gene (5 bases match). This receptor has the CDR3 CASSLDDSHPYGYTF. The nucleotide sequence is given as TGTGCCAGTAGCCTCGACGACAGTCATCCCTATGGCTACACCTTC.